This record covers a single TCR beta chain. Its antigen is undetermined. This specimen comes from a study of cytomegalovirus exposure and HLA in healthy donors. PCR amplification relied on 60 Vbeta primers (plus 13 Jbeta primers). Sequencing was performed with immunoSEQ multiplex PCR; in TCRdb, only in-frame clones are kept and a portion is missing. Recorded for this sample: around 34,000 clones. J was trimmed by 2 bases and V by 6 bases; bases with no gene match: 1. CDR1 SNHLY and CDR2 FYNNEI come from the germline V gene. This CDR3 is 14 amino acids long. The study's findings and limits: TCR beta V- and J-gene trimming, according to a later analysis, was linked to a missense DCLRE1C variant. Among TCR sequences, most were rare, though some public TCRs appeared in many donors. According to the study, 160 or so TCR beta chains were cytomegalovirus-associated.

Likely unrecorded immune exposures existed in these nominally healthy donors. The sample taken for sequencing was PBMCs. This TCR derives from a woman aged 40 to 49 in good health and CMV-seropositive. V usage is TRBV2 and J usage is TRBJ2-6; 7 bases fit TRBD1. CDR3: CASSQGAGANVLTF. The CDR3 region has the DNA TGTGCCAGCAGCCAGGGGGCTGGGGCCAACGTCCTGACTTTC.